This TCR beta chain was recorded in a study of metastatic and nonmetastatic thyroid tumors. Study information: It was across blood and tumor or nodule tissue from malignant and benign thyroid patients that repertoires were compared.

TCRdb re-called the PCR reads with MiXCR. The sample has approximately 82,000 clones; around an eighth are singletons. The CDR3 loop spans 15 amino acids. V lost 0 bases, J lost 0 bases, and 7 bases lay in between. CDR1 SGHVS and CDR2 FQNEAQ come from the germline V gene. There are many counts of this clone. Among the patients, none had received any treatment before thyroid surgery. The sequenced sample consisted of tumor tissue. The chain is built from TRBV7-8 and TRBJ2-3; D is unresolved. The sequence was collected from a female donor with papillary thyroid cancer or a benign thyroid nodule (not recorded which). Some clones in this sample may be carry-over from other donors' samples. CDR3 in amino acids: CASSLATTSTDTQYF. The DNA of the CDR3 is TGTGCCAGCAGCTTAGCAACAACTAGCACAGATACGCAGTATTTT. Full variable domain (missing parts from reference TRBV7-8 and TRBJ2-3): GAGVSQSPRYKVAKRGQDVALRCDPISGHVSLFWYQQALGQGPEFLTYFQNEAQLDKSGLPSDRFFAERPEGSVSTLKIQRTQQEDSAVYLCASSLATTSTDTQYFGPGTRLTVL.